This section outlines one TCR beta chain sequence together with its context. This entry comes from a study of CD8 T cells in Susac syndrome. With random hexamers, reverse transcription was performed on about 0.5 to 1 ug of RNA. An immunoSEQ multiplex PCR generated amplified TCR beta CDR3 products spanning 54 Vbeta and 13 Jbeta. Each CDR3 protein is one row after TCRdb ran MiXCR on the immunoSEQ multiplex PCR reads. The sample has 150,000 to 200,000 distinct CDR3 sequences; around 95% are singletons. This clonotype was sampled from a human donor in good health. The material sequenced was CD4+ T cells from PBMCs.

The CDR3 coding sequence is TGTGCCAGCAGTGAATACGGACAGGGGAGCGGCTATGGCTACACCTTC. This gives the protein CASSEYGQGSGYGYTF. The V gene is TRBV6-1, the J gene TRBJ1-2, with TRBD1 matching over 9 bases. CDR1 and CDR2 (germline): MNHNS, SASEGT. Trimming cost V 2 bases and J 4 bases; bases outside gene matches: 8. The CDR3 totals 16 residues.